These T cell receptor beta chains were read from a single sample in a study of metastatic and nonmetastatic thyroid tumors. TCRdb reanalyzed the PCR reads with MiXCR. The sample consists of about 30,000 clones, 20% to 30% of them appearing once. Material for sequencing was blood. Source of these receptors: a female donor with papillary thyroid cancer or a benign thyroid nodule (not recorded which). Some clones in this sample may be carry-over from other donors' samples. Each CDR3 is given with its conserved first and last residue. The D gene is left open where the match is weak. Rows give clone size only sometimes, using once, few, many, or a class for an expanded clone.

J gene | V gene | clone size | D gene | CDR3 DNA | CDR3 protein
TRBJ1-6 | TRBV27 | - | - | TGTTCCAGCAGTATCTGCACACCGCTAAATTCACCCCTCCACTTT | CSSSICTPLNSPLHF
TRBJ2-7 | TRBV6-1 | medium-sized | TRBD2 | TGTGCCAGCAACAAAGGGCGACTAGCGCAAATCTACGAGCAGTACTTC | CASNKGRLAQIYEQYF
TRBJ1-5 | TRBV12-3/TRBV12-4 | many | - | TGTGCCAGCAGTCCGACCGGGAACAAGCCCCAGCATTTT | CASSPTGNKPQHF
TRBJ1-2 | TRBV5-5 | many | - | TGTGCCAGCAGCCATAACTGGGACAACAATGGCTACACCTTC | CASSHNWDNNGYTF
TRBJ2-7 | TRBV6-2/TRBV6-3 | medium-sized | TRBD2 | TGTGCCAGCAGTTACTCGATGGCGGGAGGGCCAAAAGAGCAGTACTTC | CASSYSMAGGPKEQYF
TRBJ2-1 | TRBV7-6 | - | - | TGTGCCAGCAGCTTAGCGCTTGGGACAAATGCCTACAATGAGCAGTTCTTC | CASSLALGTNAYNEQFF
TRBJ1-5 | TRBV6-1 | - | - | TGTGCCAGCAGCACCCGGGGAAGGGAGAGCAATCAGCCCCAGCATTTT | CASSTRGRESNQPQHF
TRBJ1-5 | TRBV12-3/TRBV12-4 | many | - | TGTGCCAGCAGTTTAGAGGGAGGCCGCAATCAGCCCCAGCATTTT | CASSLEGGRNQPQHF
TRBJ2-1 | TRBV14 | many | - | TGTGCCAGCAGCCAAGATCGGCGGGAATCCAATGAGCAGTTCTTC | CASSQDRRESNEQFF
TRBJ1-2 | TRBV30 | few | TRBD1 | TGTGCCGGACAGGGCGGACCTCTCTATGGCTACGCCTTC | CAGQGGPLYGYAF
TRBJ2-1 | TRBV5-1 | - | - | TGCGCCAGCAGCTTAGAACAGGTGGTCCGGAGTAATGAGCAGTTCTTC | CASSLEQVVRSNEQFF
TRBJ2-1 | TRBV14 | - | TRBD2 | TGTGCCAGCACCACCTTGAGCTTCCTAGCGGGAAACCAGACTTCCGGCGAGCAGTTCTTC | CASTTLSFLAGNQTSGEQFF